The clone carrying this T cell receptor (beta chain) was recorded once. This record comes from a study of ipilimumab plus nivolumab after autologous stem cell transplantation. Study details: Patients received a median of roughly 5 ipilimumab and roughly eight nivolumab doses.

Repertoires were generated with immunoSEQ multiplex PCR, while TCRdb's copy carries only in-frame clones and drops some. This table has roughly 16,000 clones, approximately 78% appearing once. Trimming removed 1 base from V and 7 bases from J; junction bases left unmatched: 7. Germline CDR1 is SGHRS and CDR2 is YFSETQ. This CDR3 has 16 amino acids. The sequence derives from a male donor with diffuse large B-cell lymphoma. The V and J genes are TRBV5-1 and TRBJ2-2, with 10 bases aligning to TRBD2. The sample in question was PBMCs, obtained in a trial of ipilimumab plus nivolumab as post-transplant consolidation. In DNA form, the CDR3 reads TGCGCCAGCAGCTTGTTAATAGCGGGAGGCGTCGGGGAGCTGTTTTTT. As protein: CASSLLIAGGVGELFF.